Below are 10 T cell receptor beta chains sequenced from a single sample in a study of T cell responses to AZD1222 COVID-19 vaccine. Only in-frame clones appear in the TCRdb table, and some are missing; sequencing was by immunoSEQ multiplex PCR. The sample contains approximately 60,000 clones, approximately 85% of which appear only once. The sample consisted of peripheral blood, taken on day 0 of MenACWY control vaccination. These receptors were collected from an adult in good health.

The chain uses TRBV19 and TRBJ1-1; tentatively, D is TRBD1 (6 bases). Germline-derived CDR1 and CDR2 are LNHDA and SQIVND (reference sequence). V was cut by 3 bases and J by 9 bases, with 14 bases left in between. The CDR3 is made up of 13 amino acids. The CDR3, as DNA: TGTGCCAGTAGTATGACGGGGGCGCTGAAAGCTTTCTTT. Its translation is CASSMTGALKAFF.

This clone was seen once. The rearrangement uses TRBV7-2 and TRBJ2-7; D unclear. The CDR3 is 12 residues long. V was pared by 5 bases and J by 3 bases, with 8 bases between. In germline, CDR1 is SGHTA, CDR2 FQGNSA. CDR3 DNA sequence: TGTGCCAGCAGCCTAACGGGCTACGAGCAGTACTTC. Residues: CASSLTGYEQYF.

V usage is TRBV4-1 and J usage is TRBJ2-2; the match to TRBD2 covers 10 bases. The ends lost 4 bases at V and 5 bases at J; junction bases unmatched: 4. CDR3 length equals 15 residues. Germline CDR1 and CDR2: MGHRA and YSYEKL. This chain's CDR3 is CASSREGLATGELFF. Written as DNA, the CDR3 is TGCGCCAGCAGCCGCGAGGGACTAGCGACCGGGGAGCTGTTTTTT.

The chain employs TRBV5-1 and TRBJ2-7, with D perhaps given as TRBD1 or TRBD2 (5 bases each). Germline CDR1 SGHRS, CDR2 YFSETQ. The CDR3 has 14 amino acids. With 1 base removed from V and 5 bases from J, the gap between germline ends came to 13 bases. CDR3 protein: CASSLRPGPDEQYF. The CDR3 DNA reads TGCGCCAGCAGCTTGCGGCCGGGGCCCGACGAGCAGTACTTC.

The CDR3 nucleotides are TGCGCCAGCAGCTTGGTGAGGGATGATGAGCAGTTCTTC. Translated: CASSLVRDDEQFF. V and J are TRBV5-1 and TRBJ2-1; D may be TRBD2 (5 bases). Trimming left V 0 bases short and J 8 bases short, with 9 bases between. Germline CDR1 is SGHRS and CDR2 is YFSETQ. The CDR3 length is 13 residues.

V gene TRBV9 combines with J gene TRBJ2-4; the D call may be TRBD1 or TRBD2 (7 bases each). CDR3 length equals 16 residues. The germline V gene has CDR1 SGDLS and CDR2 YYNGEE. V was pared by 3 bases and J by 3 bases, with 16 bases between. The CDR3 DNA reads TGTGCCAGCAGCGAGGGGGCGGGAGAGGTCAAAAACATTCAGTACTTC. It encodes CASSEGAGEVKNIQYF.

This clone was counted a single time. V is TRBV19 and J is TRBJ2-7, with TRBD2 identical over 12 bases. With V trimmed by 10 bases and J by 7 bases, 11 bases remained unmatched. Germline V gene sequence: CDR1 LNHDA, CDR2 SQIVND (reference sequence). This CDR3 region has 14 residues. The CDR3, as DNA: TGTGCCACCAGAGGACTAGCGGGAATGGGAGAGCAGTACTTC. Translating gives CATRGLAGMGEQYF.

J is TRBJ2-3 and V is TRBV7-2; the match to TRBD2 covers 8 bases. The CDR3 spans 16 residues. Germline V gene data show CDR1 as SGHTA and CDR2 as FQGNSA. With V trimmed by 1 base and J by 4 bases, 7 bases remained unmatched. The CDR3 DNA is TGTGCCAGCAGCTTAGATAGCGGGATTGGAGCAGATACGCAGTATTTT. This encodes CASSLDSGIGADTQYF.

The rearrangement links TRBV2 to TRBJ2-7; TRBD2 matches 9 bases. This CDR3 is built from 16 residues. V lost 8 bases, J lost 5 bases, and 16 bases stayed unmatched. The germline V gene encodes CDR1 SNHLY and CDR2 FYNNEI. The CDR3 DNA sequence: TGTGCCAGCTGCCCTACCGGGACTAGCTGGTCTCACGAGCAGTACTTC. It encodes CASCPTGTSWSHEQYF.

The CDR3: CASSLDSAGYSYNEQFF. CDR3 nucleotides: TGTGCCAGCAGCTTAGATTCGGCGGGATACTCCTACAATGAGCAGTTCTTC. V usage is TRBV11-3 and J usage is TRBJ2-1; perhaps TRBD2 as D (6 bases). Trimming stripped 0 bases from V and 0 bases from J, with 12 bases between. Germline CDR1 SGHNT, CDR2 YENEEA. The CDR3 spans 17 residues.